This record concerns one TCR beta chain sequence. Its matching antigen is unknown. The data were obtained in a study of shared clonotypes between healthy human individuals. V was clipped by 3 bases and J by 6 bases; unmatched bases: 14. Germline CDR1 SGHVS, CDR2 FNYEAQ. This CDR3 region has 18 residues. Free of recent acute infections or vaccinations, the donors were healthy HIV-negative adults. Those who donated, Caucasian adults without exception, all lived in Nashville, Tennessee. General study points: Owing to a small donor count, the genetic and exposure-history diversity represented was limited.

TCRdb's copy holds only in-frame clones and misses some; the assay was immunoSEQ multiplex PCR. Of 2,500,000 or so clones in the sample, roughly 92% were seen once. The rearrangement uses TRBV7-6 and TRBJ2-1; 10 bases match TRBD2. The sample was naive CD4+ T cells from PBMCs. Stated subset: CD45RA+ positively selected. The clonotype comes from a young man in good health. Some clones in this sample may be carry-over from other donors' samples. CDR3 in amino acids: CASSFDPSGGPGVNEQFF. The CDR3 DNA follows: TGTGCCAGCAGCTTTGACCCTAGCGGGGGACCCGGCGTCAATGAGCAGTTCTTC.